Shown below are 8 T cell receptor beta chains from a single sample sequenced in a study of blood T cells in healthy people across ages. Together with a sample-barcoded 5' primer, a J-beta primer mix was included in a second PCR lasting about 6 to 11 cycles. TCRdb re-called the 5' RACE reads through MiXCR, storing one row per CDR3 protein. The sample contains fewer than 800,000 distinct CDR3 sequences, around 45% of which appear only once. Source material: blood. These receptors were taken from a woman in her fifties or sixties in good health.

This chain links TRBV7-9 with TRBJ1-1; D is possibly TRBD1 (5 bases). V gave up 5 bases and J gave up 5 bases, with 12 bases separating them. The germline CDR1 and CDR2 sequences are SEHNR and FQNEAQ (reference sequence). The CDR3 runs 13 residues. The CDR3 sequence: CASSPVGGTEAFF. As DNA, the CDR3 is TGTGCCAGCAGCCCCGTGGGGGGAACTGAAGCTTTCTTT.

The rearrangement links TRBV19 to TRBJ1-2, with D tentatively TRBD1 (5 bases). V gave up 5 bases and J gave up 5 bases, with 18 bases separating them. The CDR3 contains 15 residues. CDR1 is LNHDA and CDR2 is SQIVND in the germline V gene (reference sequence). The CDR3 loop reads CASSPGGALTYGYTF. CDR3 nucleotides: TGTGCCAGTAGTCCAGGAGGGGCATTGACGTATGGCTACACCTTC.

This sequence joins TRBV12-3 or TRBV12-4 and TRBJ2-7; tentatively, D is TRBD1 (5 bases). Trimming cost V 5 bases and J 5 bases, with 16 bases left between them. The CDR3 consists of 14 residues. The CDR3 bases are TGTGCCAGCAGTGTTTTGGCAGGGTGGCACGAGCAGTACTTC. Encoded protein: CASSVLAGWHEQYF.

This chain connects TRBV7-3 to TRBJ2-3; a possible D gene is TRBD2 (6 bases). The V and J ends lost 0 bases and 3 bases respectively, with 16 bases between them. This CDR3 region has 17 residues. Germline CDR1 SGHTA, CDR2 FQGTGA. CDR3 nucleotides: TGTGCCAGCAGCTTAACAGGGTGGGCTAGCGCTACAGATACGCAGTATTTT. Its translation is CASSLTGWASATDTQYF.

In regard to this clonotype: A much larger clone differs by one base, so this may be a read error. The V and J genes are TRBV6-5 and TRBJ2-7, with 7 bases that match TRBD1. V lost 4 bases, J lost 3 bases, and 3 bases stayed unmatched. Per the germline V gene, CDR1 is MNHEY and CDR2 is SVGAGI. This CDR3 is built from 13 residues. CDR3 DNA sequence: TGTGCCAGCAGTTCGGGACAGTGCTACGAGCAGTACTTC. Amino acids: CASSSGQCYEQYF.

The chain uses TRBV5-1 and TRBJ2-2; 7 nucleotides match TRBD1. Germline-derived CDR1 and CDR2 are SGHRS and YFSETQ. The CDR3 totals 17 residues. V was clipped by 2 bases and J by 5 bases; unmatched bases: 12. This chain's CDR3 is CASSFIPRQGSTGELFF. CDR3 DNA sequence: TGCGCCAGCAGCTTTATCCCGAGACAGGGCAGTACCGGGGAGCTGTTTTTT.

CDR3 sequence reads: CATSDPRDGGKTQYF. Here the CDR3 DNA reads TGTGCCACCAGTGACCCACGTGACGGAGGGAAGACCCAGTACTTC. The chain carries TRBV24-1 and TRBJ2-5, with a weak D call TRBD2 (6 bases). Trimming cost V 4 bases and J 6 bases, with 17 bases left between them. The CDR3 covers 15 residues. Germline CDR1 reads KGHDR; CDR2 reads SFDVKD.

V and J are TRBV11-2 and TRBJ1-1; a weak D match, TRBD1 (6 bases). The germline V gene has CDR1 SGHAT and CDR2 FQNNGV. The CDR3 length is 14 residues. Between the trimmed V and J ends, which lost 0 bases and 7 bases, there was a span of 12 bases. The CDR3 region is CASSLDQGRGEAFF. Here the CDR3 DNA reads TGTGCCAGCAGCTTAGATCAGGGGCGGGGTGAAGCTTTCTTT.